A single sample is the source of the 26 T cell receptor beta chains below, sequenced in a study of blood T cell repertoires in COVID-19. Here immunoSEQ multiplex PCR was the method, and the copy in TCRdb shows in-frame clones only, minus some. This sample has a few hundred thousand clones, with 70% to 90% found just once. Material: PBMCs or T cells enriched from blood (not recorded which). These TCRs come from a man aged 25 to 45 who had recovered from COVID-19.

This chain links TRBV7-9 with TRBJ2-1; TRBD2 matches 9 bases. V lost 1 base, J lost 2 bases, and 3 bases stayed unmatched. Per the germline V gene, CDR1 is SEHNR and CDR2 is FQNEAQ (reference sequence). This CDR3 is 16 amino acids long. The CDR3: CASSLGSGRPYNEQFF. The CDR3 DNA follows: TGTGCCAGCAGCTTAGGAAGCGGGAGGCCCTACAATGAGCAGTTCTTC.

The chain joins TRBV14 to TRBJ2-2, with D possibly TRBD1 on 5 matching bases. Germline assignment: CDR1 SGHDN and CDR2 FVKESK. V lost 5 bases, J lost 3 bases, and 19 bases lay in between. This CDR3 has 17 amino acids. In nucleotides, the CDR3 is TGTGCCAGCAGCTCAAGAACTTGGGGCAGGTACACCGGGGAGCTGTTTTTT. It codes for CASSSRTWGRYTGELFF.

The V call is TRBV9, the J call TRBJ1-1, with D perhaps matching TRBD1 (6 bases). Germline V gene sequence: CDR1 SGDLS, CDR2 YYNGEE. V was pared by 0 bases and J by 1 base, with 10 bases between. This CDR3 region has 15 residues. For the CDR3, the DNA is TGTGCCAGCAGCGTAGGTAACAGGGAGAACACTGAAGCTTTCTTT. It is translated as CASSVGNRENTEAFF.

As concerns this clone: A read error may produce the germline difference seen at one junction end. This chain uses TRBV6-6 with TRBJ2-7, with 7 bases aligning to TRBD1. The length of the CDR3 is 11 residues. Germline CDR1 and CDR2: MNHNY and SVGAGI (reference sequence). The CDR3 DNA reads TGTGCCAGCAGTGACCAGACAGGGTCGGACTTC. This codes for CASSDQTGSDF.

The rearrangement links TRBV11-2 to TRBJ2-4; no clear D gene. This CDR3 is 14 amino acids long. Germline assignment: CDR1 SGHAT and CDR2 FQNNGV. Trimming removed 5 bases from V and 9 bases from J, with 17 bases in between. CDR3 sequence: CASSPSENPSIQYF. CDR3 DNA sequence: TGTGCCAGCAGCCCGTCCGAGAATCCATCCATTCAGTACTTC. Using reference TRBV11-2 and TRBJ2-4 for the parts outside the CDR3, the full variable domain is EAGVAQSPRYKIIEKRQSVAFWCNPISGHATLYWYQQILGQGPKLLIQFQNNGVVDDSQLPKDRFSAERLKGVDSTLKIQPAKLEDSAVYLCASSPSENPSIQYFGAGTRLSVL.

The CDR3 coding sequence is TGTGCCAGCAGCTTAGGAGGGGGAACCGGGGAGCTGTTTTTT. It codes for CASSLGGGTGELFF. The chain couples TRBV7-8 to TRBJ2-2, with D possibly TRBD1 on 6 matching bases. Germline lookup yields CDR1 SGHVS and CDR2 FQNEAQ. Trimming took 1 base from V and 5 from J, leaving 8 bases between them. CDR3 size: 14 residues.

This clone was detected only a few times. CDR3 nucleotides: TGCGCCAGCAGCCAAGGTGCGGGGATTACGCAGTATTTT. Protein product: CASSQGAGITQYF. The chain joins TRBV4-1 to TRBJ2-3; D may be TRBD2 (6 bases). This CDR3 contains 13 residues. V gave up 1 base and J gave up 8 bases, with 10 bases separating them. From germline, CDR1 is MGHRA and CDR2 YSYEKL.

The J gene is TRBJ1-1, the V gene TRBV10-2; TRBD1 aligns across 9 bases. Germline CDR1 reads WSHSY; CDR2 reads SAAADI. Trimming took 4 bases from V and 1 from J; bases not matched to a gene: 19. The CDR3 sequence is 20 residues long. CDR3 loop: CASSAPPRTGTGTENTEAFF. The CDR3 bases are TGCGCCAGCAGTGCTCCACCTAGGACCGGGACAGGGACGGAGAACACTGAAGCTTTCTTT.

This clone was seen a few times. The J gene is TRBJ2-1, the V gene TRBV2, with 9 nucleotides matching TRBD2. V lost 9 bases and J lost 7; bases outside the gene matches: 16. This CDR3 comprises 16 residues. Germline loops: CDR1 SNHLY, CDR2 FYNNEI. This CDR3 is CASYPEVSGGSNEQFF. For the CDR3, the DNA is TGTGCCAGTTATCCCGAGGTTAGCGGGGGAAGTAATGAGCAGTTCTTC. Complete variable domain (other parts from reference TRBV2 and TRBJ2-1): EPEVTQTPSHQVTQMGQEVILRCVPISNHLYFYWYRQILGQKVEFLVSFYNNEISEKSEIFDDQFSVERPDGSNFTLKIRSTKLEDSAMYFCASYPEVSGGSNEQFFGPGTRLTVL.

The chain joins TRBV29-1 to TRBJ1-2; 8 bases are a match to TRBD1. Trimming at V came to 7 bases and at J to 4 bases, leaving 8 bases not matched to a gene. This CDR3 has 13 residues. Germline CDR1 SQVTM, CDR2 ANQGSEA. DNA of the CDR3: TGCAGCGCCGCCCAGGGGGCCGGCTATGGCTACACCTTC. This encodes CSAAQGAGYGYTF.

As regards this clone: An end of the junction does not agree with germline; a read error may underlie this. The chain recombines TRBV6-2 or TRBV6-3 with TRBJ2-3; TRBD2 matches at 7 bases. CDR1 and CDR2 from the germline V gene are MNHEY and SVGEGT. This CDR3 region has 15 residues. The CDR3 DNA reads TGTGCCAGCAGTTACTCCCGCGGGAGCACAGATACGCAATATTTT. Translated: CASSYSRGSTDTQYF.

The chain recombines TRBV5-4 with TRBJ2-5; 8 bases line up with TRBD1. With 4 bases clipped from V and 1 base from J, the junction kept 9 bases outside the gene matches. This CDR3 is built from 16 residues. CDR1 SGHNT and CDR2 YYREEE come from the germline V gene (reference sequence). CDR3 nucleotides: TGTGCCAGCAGCCGACACGGACAGGGAGGCCAAGAGACCCAGTACTTC. Protein product: CASSRHGQGGQETQYF.

The chain carries TRBV13 and TRBJ2-7, with TRBD1 as a possible D gene (5 bases). V lost 4 bases and J lost 4, with 11 bases in between. Germline V gene lookup returns CDR1 PRHDT and CDR2 FYEKMQ (reference sequence). There are 13 residues in the CDR3. Here the CDR3 DNA reads TGTGCCAGCAGCTCACGACAGATTTACGAGCAGTACTTC. This sequence encodes CASSSRQIYEQYF.

This clone was seen a few times. The chain recombines TRBV7-9 with TRBJ1-1, with D possibly matching TRBD1 (6 bases). This CDR3 has 12 residues. Trimming removed 8 bases at V and 3 bases at J, with 10 bases between. Germline CDR1 and CDR2: SEHNR and FQNEAQ (reference sequence). CDR3 amino acids: CASLGGDTEAFF. CDR3 bases: TGTGCCAGCCTTGGGGGCGACACTGAAGCTTTCTTT.

The chain uses TRBV7-9 and TRBJ1-3; a possible D gene is TRBD1 (5 bases). Trimming pared 5 bases from V and 0 bases from J, leaving 8 bases between. Germline V CDR1 and CDR2: SEHNR, FQNEAQ (reference sequence). The CDR3 covers 14 residues. CDR3 bases: TGTGCCAGCAGCATGACAGTCTCTGGAAACACCATATATTTT. It specifies CASSMTVSGNTIYF.

This rearrangement joins TRBV2 to TRBJ2-2; D is possibly TRBD2 (5 bases). V lost 7 bases to trimming and J lost 5 bases, with 17 bases between them. Looked up from germline, CDR1 is SNHLY and CDR2 is FYNNEI. This CDR3 region has 15 residues. CDR3 in amino acids: CASTWRARLTGELFF. The CDR3 region has the DNA TGTGCCAGCACCTGGCGGGCTAGACTGACCGGGGAGCTGTTTTTT.

The chain employs TRBV5-4 and TRBJ2-7; 8 bases are a match to TRBD2. CDR1 and CDR2 (germline): SGHNT, YYREEE (reference sequence). This CDR3 spans 16 amino acids. The J segment lost 6 bases and the V segment lost 3 bases, leaving 14 bases of the junction unmatched. The CDR3 nucleotides read TGTGCCAGCAGCTCACCGGGACTAGTAAATGCCGCCGAGCAGTACTTC. It encodes CASSSPGLVNAAEQYF.

This clone was seen just once. The chain couples TRBV19 to TRBJ2-1; the match to TRBD1 covers 12 bases. The CDR3 runs to 13 residues. Looked up from germline, CDR1 is LNHDA and CDR2 is SQIVND (reference sequence). V was pared by 9 bases and J by 7 bases, with 4 bases of the junction left unmatched. CDR3 region: CASRDRGLNEQFF. The CDR3 nucleotides are TGTGCCAGCCGGGACAGGGGGCTTAATGAGCAGTTCTTC.

In its sample, this clone was seen once. This chain connects TRBV19 to TRBJ2-1; 12 bases fit TRBD2. The CDR3 covers 13 residues. CDR1 is LNHDA and CDR2 is SQIVND in the germline V gene (reference sequence). J lost 10 bases, V lost 6 bases, and 4 bases had no gene match. CDR3 residues: CASRLAGGAEQFF. CDR3 DNA sequence: TGTGCCAGTAGACTAGCGGGGGGAGCCGAGCAGTTCTTC.

The rearrangement joins TRBV9 to TRBJ1-2; D not resolved. CDR3 length equals 14 residues. Germline V lookup: CDR1 SGDLS, CDR2 YYNGEE. V lost 0 bases to trimming and J lost 3 bases, with 9 bases between them. The CDR3 sequence is CASSVGSVDYGYTF. The CDR3 DNA reads TGTGCCAGCAGCGTAGGCAGCGTCGACTATGGCTACACCTTC.

This chain connects TRBV6-1 to TRBJ2-5; 9 nucleotides match TRBD2. Germline CDR1 and CDR2: MNHNS and SASEGT. This CDR3 comprises 16 residues. V was clipped by 3 bases and J by 1 base; unmatched bases: 6. CDR3 residues: CASSEWLAGLQETQYF. The CDR3 coding sequence is TGTGCCAGCAGTGAGTGGCTAGCGGGGCTCCAAGAGACCCAGTACTTC.

V and J are TRBV5-8 and TRBJ2-5, with 13 bases matching TRBD2. Germline V lookup: CDR1 SGHTS, CDR2 YDEGEE. This CDR3 has 18 amino acids. J gave up 1 base and V 4 bases, and 10 bases lay outside the gene matches. CDR3 bases: TGTGCCAGCAGCCGTGGGGGACTAGCGGGAACGGCCCAAGAGACCCAGTACTTC. Translation gives CASSRGGLAGTAQETQYF.

The J gene is TRBJ1-6, the V gene TRBV21-1; the table names TRBD1, a call not compared with the DNA. TRBV21-1 is noted as a pseudogene. The CDR3 spans 18 residues. As DNA, the CDR3 is TGTGCCAGCAGCAAAGGAGGTGACAGGAGCTCCTATAATTCACCCCTCCACTTT. Translated: CASSKGGDRSSYNSPLHF.

The rearrangement joins TRBV19 to TRBJ1-1, with D possibly TRBD1 on 5 matching bases. The CDR3 length is 17 residues. The V and J ends lost 3 bases and 0 bases respectively, with 17 bases between them. CDR1 LNHDA and CDR2 SQIVND come from the germline V gene (reference sequence). The CDR3 DNA reads as TGTGCCAGTAGTATCCGTGTGACAGATGCTATGAACACTGAAGCTTTCTTT. It specifies CASSIRVTDAMNTEAFF.

This chain connects TRBV5-5 to TRBJ1-1; no reliable D call. In germline, CDR1 is SGHKS, CDR2 YYEKEE (reference sequence). Trimming took off 0 bases at V and 0 bases at J, with 9 bases between the two ends. The CDR3 is 15 amino acids. The CDR3 DNA follows: TGTGCCAGCAGCTTGGTCCCACAGATGAACACTGAAGCTTTCTTT. This codes for CASSLVPQMNTEAFF.

This rearrangement joins TRBV11-2 to TRBJ1-3, with 12 positions matching TRBD1. With 4 bases clipped from V and 5 bases from J, the junction kept 6 bases outside the gene matches. In germline, CDR1 is SGHAT, CDR2 FQNNGV. The CDR3 extends over 16 amino acids. In nucleotides, the CDR3 is TGTGCCAGCAGCTCGGCCGGGACAGGGGGCAGAAACACCATATATTTT. This gives the protein CASSSAGTGGRNTIYF.